This T cell receptor (beta chain) was identified during a study of T cells in Graves' hyperthyroidism and ophthalmopathy. Overall study results and limits: Model output signaled ophthalmopathy a median around 6.9 months ahead of onset. Most expanded thyroid clonotypes above 0.001 recurred in blood.

V lost 5 bases and J 2 bases, leaving 11 bases between the germline ends. The CDR3 covers 14 residues. This clonotype showed up just a few times. What it binds is not known. The PBMCs studied were ones that came from around 10 ml fresh peripheral blood. Regions amplified from RNA transcripts were the TCR beta CDR3 regions. HTBI primers were the set used in a first-round RT-PCR of the TCR CDR3. A single record per CDR3 protein comes from TCRdb applying MiXCR to the multiplex PCR reads. Here the sample spans approximately 600,000 distinct CDR3 sequences, 20% being singletons. This TCR was sampled from a man in his thirties or forties with Graves' ophthalmopathy. Source material: blood. V and J are TRBV12-3 or TRBV12-4 and TRBJ2-3, with D tentatively TRBD2 (6 bases). The CDR3: CASSPQRVTDTQYF. The CDR3 region has the DNA TGTGCCAGCAGTCCCCAGCGGGTCACAGATACGCAGTATTTT.